This TCR beta chain was captured by sequencing in a study of chemoradiotherapy in HPV16-positive cancers. V shed 7 bases and J shed 8 bases, with 14 bases lying between them. Germline V gene sequence: CDR1 MNHNS, CDR2 SASEGT. The length of the CDR3 is 12 residues. Only in-frame clones appear in the TCRdb table, and some are missing; sequencing was by immunoSEQ multiplex PCR. In the table there are about 16,000 clones, just under 90% of which are singletons. The TCR comes from a human donor with HPV-associated anogenital cancer. The chain links TRBV6-1 to TRBJ1-2; no definite D call. Here the sequenced sample was blood, taken from a patient who underwent chemoradiotherapy. CDR3 bases: TGTGCCAGCAACCGAAACCCCGGAGGCTACACCTTC. Protein sequence: CASNRNPGGYTF.